Listed below are T cell receptor beta chains from one sample, sequenced in a study of T-cell reconstitution after alpha-beta-depleted transplantation in children. TCRdb reanalysed the PCR reads using MiXCR and keeps one entry per CDR3 protein. The table includes just over 350,000 distinct CDR3 sequences, 13% detected once. The source was PBMCs, collected from the stem cell graft. Receptors originate from a human donor who donated a stem cell graft to a child with Fanconi anemia. CDR3s include the opening cysteine and the closing phenylalanine or tryptophan. A D gene is named only where the DNA matches it firmly. The size of a clone is reported for some rows only, either as once, few or many, or as a class for expanded clones.

J: TRBJ2-3; V: TRBV3-1; size: many; D: .; DNA: TGTGCCAGCAGCCAACTATCCACAGATACGCAGTATTTT; CDR3: CASSQLSTDTQYF
J: TRBJ1-1; V: TRBV27; size: .; D: .; DNA: TGTGCCAGCAGAGATCGGGCGAACACTGAAGCTTTCTTT; CDR3: CASRDRANTEAFF
J: TRBJ1-2; V: TRBV5-1; size: .; D: TRBD1; DNA: TGCGCCAGCAGCGTCCCGACAGGGCACAACGGCTACACCTTC; CDR3: CASSVPTGHNGYTF
J: TRBJ2-3; V: TRBV4-3; size: .; D: .; DNA: TGCGCCAGCAGCCAAGACGCTGTTCAGGGCACAGATACGCAGTATTTT; CDR3: CASSQDAVQGTDTQYF
J: TRBJ2-5; V: TRBV12-3/TRBV12-4; size: few; D: TRBD2; DNA: TGTGCCAGCAGTTTAGGGCTAGCGGGGGGGTGGGAGACCCAGTACTTC; CDR3: CASSLGLAGGWETQYF
J: TRBJ1-4; V: TRBV2; size: .; D: TRBD1; DNA: TGTGCCAGCAGTGGAGGGGGCTCTGAAAAACTGTTTTTT; CDR3: CASSGGGSEKLFF
J: TRBJ1-1; V: TRBV6-1; size: .; D: .; DNA: TGTGCCAGCAGCCAAGGGAGTGAAGCGAACACTGAAGCTTTCTTT; CDR3: CASSQGSEANTEAFF
J: TRBJ2-3; V: TRBV12-3/TRBV12-4; size: .; D: .; DNA: TGTGCCATCAGTTTACAGACCGGTCGCCTGTCCTTCACAGATACGCAGTATTTT; CDR3: CAISLQTGRLSFTDTQYF
J: TRBJ1-1; V: TRBV5-6; size: many; D: .; DNA: TGTGCCAGCAGCTTGGCGCATTCGCGAATGGCTTTCTTT; CDR3: CASSLAHSRMAFF
J: TRBJ2-1; V: TRBV5-5; size: .; D: .; DNA: TGTGCCAGCAGCATAACCGGGACCCAGTACAATGAGCAGTTCTTC; CDR3: CASSITGTQYNEQFF
J: TRBJ1-2; V: TRBV12-3/TRBV12-4; size: few; D: .; DNA: TGTGCCAGCAGTTTAGCGGATATAGGGGATGGCTACACCTTC; CDR3: CASSLADIGDGYTF
J: TRBJ2-5; V: TRBV2; size: .; D: .; DNA: TGTGCCAGCAGTGAATTAGGAGCGGGCAGTCAAGAGACCCAGTACTTC; CDR3: CASSELGAGSQETQYF
J: TRBJ2-5; V: TRBV5-1; size: few; D: .; DNA: TGCGCCAGCAGCCCGGAGAGGGGACGCGAGACCCAGTACTTC; CDR3: CASSPERGRETQYF
J: TRBJ2-5; V: TRBV14; size: many; D: TRBD1; DNA: TGTGCCAGCAGCTCCGGGACAGAACAAGAGACCCAGTACTTC; CDR3: CASSSGTEQETQYF
J: TRBJ1-5; V: TRBV5-6; size: few; D: TRBD1; DNA: TGTGCCAGCAGCTTGGTGACAGGGGAACAGCCCCAGCATTTT; CDR3: CASSLVTGEQPQHF
J: TRBJ2-5; V: TRBV5-6; size: .; D: TRBD1; DNA: TGTGCCAGCAGCACGGGACAGGGCCAAGAGACCCAGTACTTC; CDR3: CASSTGQGQETQYF
J: TRBJ1-2; V: TRBV11-2; size: few; D: .; DNA: TGTGCCAGCAGCTTAGGTTCAGGGTACGACTATGGCTACACCTTC; CDR3: CASSLGSGYDYGYTF
J: TRBJ2-1; V: TRBV7-7; size: few; D: TRBD1; DNA: TGTGCTAGCAGCACGGACAGGGAGGATGAGCAGTTCTTC; CDR3: CASSTDREDEQFF
J: TRBJ1-1; V: TRBV12-3/TRBV12-4; size: many; D: .; DNA: TGTGCCAGCAGTACGACAGGAGGTCGGGGAGCTTTCTTT; CDR3: CASSTTGGRGAFF
J: TRBJ2-1; V: TRBV7-6; size: few; D: TRBD2; DNA: TGTGCCAGCAGCTTATTCGGGACTAGCTCCTACAATGAGCAGTTCTTC; CDR3: CASSLFGTSSYNEQFF
J: TRBJ1-5; V: TRBV5-6; size: many; D: .; DNA: TGTGCCAGCAGCCAGTACAGGGTCAATCAGCCCCAGCATTTT; CDR3: CASSQYRVNQPQHF
J: TRBJ2-2; V: TRBV5-1; size: few; D: .; DNA: TGCGCCAGCAGCTTGGCCCAATCCGGGGAGCTGTTTTTT; CDR3: CASSLAQSGELFF
J: TRBJ1-2; V: TRBV7-9; size: few; D: .; DNA: TGTGCCAGCAGCTTGGGTGATGGGAACCTCTATGGCTACACCTTC; CDR3: CASSLGDGNLYGYTF
J: TRBJ2-1; V: TRBV5-1; size: many; D: TRBD1; DNA: TGCGCCAGCAGTCCGTCGGGACAGGGAGGCAATGAGCAGTTCTTC; CDR3: CASSPSGQGGNEQFF
J: TRBJ1-5; V: TRBV7-8; size: few; D: .; DNA: TGTGCCAGCAGCTTATACGGTAATGGCAATCAGCCCCAGCATTTT; CDR3: CASSLYGNGNQPQHF
J: TRBJ1-1; V: TRBV29-1; size: .; D: .; DNA: TGCAGCGTTAAACCAAACACTGAAGCTTTCTTT; CDR3: CSVKPNTEAFF
J: TRBJ1-4; V: TRBV28; size: .; D: .; DNA: TGTGCCAGCAGTTTAGCGGACACGGACCGGCGGGAAAAACTGTTTTTT; CDR3: CASSLADTDRREKLFF
J: TRBJ2-1; V: TRBV5-1; size: .; D: .; DNA: TGCGCCAGCAGCTTAATCGTCTCCTACAATGAGCAGTTCTTC; CDR3: CASSLIVSYNEQFF
J: TRBJ1-2; V: TRBV9; size: few; D: TRBD1; DNA: TGTGCCAGCAGCGTAGGACAGGGGGCGGATGGCTACACCTTC; CDR3: CASSVGQGADGYTF
J: TRBJ2-3; V: TRBV28; size: .; D: TRBD2; DNA: TGTGCCAGCAGTTTAAGGGCGGCGGGGGACACAGATACGCAGTATTTT; CDR3: CASSLRAAGDTDTQYF
J: TRBJ1-5; V: TRBV6-2/TRBV6-3; size: .; D: .; DNA: TGTGCCAGCAGTCCCCGGGCACCTCAGCCCCAGCATTTT; CDR3: CASSPRAPQPQHF
J: TRBJ2-5; V: TRBV29-1; size: many; D: .; DNA: TGCAGCGTTGAATGGGAGGAGACCCAGTACTTC; CDR3: CSVEWEETQYF
J: TRBJ2-1; V: TRBV7-9; size: few; D: TRBD2; DNA: TGTGCCAGCAGCCGGACTAGCGGGGGGGTATACAATGAGCAGTTCTTC; CDR3: CASSRTSGGVYNEQFF
J: TRBJ2-2; V: TRBV7-8; size: .; D: TRBD1; DNA: TGTGCCAGCAGCTCCGTCCCCGGGACAGGACTGAACACCGGGGAGCTGTTTTTT; CDR3: CASSSVPGTGLNTGELFF
J: TRBJ1-3; V: TRBV6-6; size: .; D: .; DNA: TGTGCCAGCAGTTACGGGCAGGGGGGAAACACCATATATTTT; CDR3: CASSYGQGGNTIYF
J: TRBJ2-5; V: TRBV5-4; size: few; D: TRBD2; DNA: TGTGCCATCAGCCCGGGACTAGAGGAGACCCAGTACTTC; CDR3: CAISPGLEETQYF
J: TRBJ2-1; V: TRBV2; size: .; D: TRBD2; DNA: TGTGCCAGCAGTGATGCTAGCGGGGGAACCTACAATGAGCAGTTCTTC; CDR3: CASSDASGGTYNEQFF
J: TRBJ2-2; V: TRBV5-1; size: .; D: .; DNA: TGCGCCAGCAGCTTGGAAGTGAGGACCGGGGAGCTGTTTTTT; CDR3: CASSLEVRTGELFF
J: TRBJ1-5; V: TRBV2; size: .; D: .; DNA: TGTGCCAGCGGGGAAAGTGAGCCCCAGCATTTT; CDR3: CASGESEPQHF
J: TRBJ2-3; V: TRBV2; size: .; D: .; DNA: TGTGCCAGCAATGGGTTAACAGATACGCAGTATTTT; CDR3: CASNGLTDTQYF
J: TRBJ2-2; V: TRBV29-1; size: .; D: TRBD1; DNA: TGCAGCGTACGACAGGGATTTGACACCGGGGAGCTGTTTTTT; CDR3: CSVRQGFDTGELFF
J: TRBJ2-2; V: TRBV6-2/TRBV6-3; size: .; D: .; DNA: TGTGCCAGCCGAGACAGCGGAAACACCGGGGAGCTGTTTTTT; CDR3: CASRDSGNTGELFF